This T cell receptor beta chain emerged from a study of cytomegalovirus exposure and HLA in healthy donors. The overall study: The 120 validation repertoires were reported in a later analysis to have been generated on the same platform as the approximately 700 first-cohort repertoires.

Assay: immunoSEQ multiplex PCR; the TCRdb copy retains only in-frame clones and omits some. Among around 100,000 clones listed, around 84% were seen once. This clone was recorded once. What it recognizes is unknown. Findings of the study overall: In vitro checks showed that a few CMV-associated chains really do target CMV antigens. The study listed approximately 170 cytomegalovirus-associated TCR beta chains. In the roughly 130 validation repertoires, a later analysis found that first-cohort TCR clusters tended to co-occur.

CDR1 and CDR2 from the germline V gene are MDHEN and SYDVKM. The CDR3 is made up of 14 amino acids. V was clipped by 7 bases and J by 2 bases, with 15 bases between them. Sequencing was done on a sample of PBMCs. The origin of this receptor is a man younger than 35 in good health and CMV-seropositive. The chain uses TRBV28 and TRBJ2-7, with a tentative D call TRBD2 (6 bases). CDR3 sequence (DNA): TGTGCCAGCACCCAGGGCGGGGCCGCCTACGAGCAGTACTTC. Translated, it gives CASTQGGAAYEQYF.